These 26 T cell receptor beta chains were all obtained from the same sample, sequenced in a study of beta chain features in type 1 diabetes. These TCRs' antigens remain unknown. Study-wide findings and caveats: All four CD4+ subsets of Type 1 diabetes patients contained TCRB CDR3s that were moderately but significantly shorter.

The investigators reverse transcribed all of the isolated RNA, so they sequenced expressed TCRB transcripts. The data were produced by immunoSEQ multiplex PCR, yet TCRdb's version contains in-frame clones alone and is incomplete. The sample lists about 340,000 clones, approximately 9.7% occurring once. The specimen was central memory CD4+ T cells from blood. The receptors here all came from a man aged 30 to 39 with type 1 diabetes.

This clone occurred a few times. The rearrangement links TRBV6-5 to TRBJ1-2; D unresolved. There are 12 residues in the CDR3. CDR1 is MNHEY and CDR2 is SVGAGI in the germline V gene. V gave up 6 bases and J gave up 2 bases, with 7 bases separating them. CDR3 sequence reads: CASSTANYGYTF. In DNA form, the CDR3 reads TGTGCCAGCAGCACAGCAAACTATGGCTACACCTTC.

This clone came up a few times. The rearrangement links TRBV4-3 to TRBJ1-1; D is possibly TRBD1 (5 bases). The CDR3 runs to 14 residues. CDR1 LGHNA and CDR2 YSLEER come from the germline V gene. V dropped 1 base and J dropped 6 bases, with 12 bases sitting between them. The chain's CDR3 is CASSQARDRAEAFF. The CDR3 bases are TGCGCCAGCAGCCAAGCCCGGGACCGTGCTGAAGCTTTCTTT.

In nucleotides, the CDR3 is TGTGCCAGTAGTAAGCGGGGGGGTCAAGAGACCCAGTACTTC. Encoded protein: CASSKRGGQETQYF. V usage is TRBV19 and J usage is TRBJ2-5; 10 nucleotides match TRBD2. The CDR3 consists of 14 residues. Germline V gene sequence: CDR1 LNHDA, CDR2 SQIVND (reference sequence). V was pared by 4 bases and J by 2 bases, with 1 base of the junction left unmatched.

This clone was counted only a few times. The V and J genes are TRBV27 and TRBJ2-4; 10 bases align to TRBD2. The CDR3 covers 19 residues. CDR1 is MNHEY and CDR2 is SMNVEV in the germline V gene (reference sequence). With V trimmed by 5 bases and J by 3 bases, 16 bases remained unmatched. The CDR3 bases are TGTGCCAGCAGTCCCCCGCGACTAGCGGGCAGGGGGGTCAAAAACATTCAGTACTTC. Its protein is CASSPPRLAGRGVKNIQYF.

The chain carries TRBV19 and TRBJ2-7; D unresolved. CDR1 and CDR2 from the germline V gene are LNHDA and SQIVND (reference sequence). The CDR3 is made up of 13 amino acids. Trimming removed 5 bases at V and 4 bases at J, with 12 bases between. The DNA of the CDR3 is TGTGCCAGTAGTGATAGGGTCGGGTACGAGCAGTACTTC. This gives the protein CASSDRVGYEQYF.

V is TRBV7-2 and J is TRBJ1-1; D gene uncertain. CDR3 length: 14 residues. The germline CDR1 and CDR2 sequences are SGHTA and FQGNSA. V lost 3 bases and J lost 1, with 9 bases in between. CDR3 residues: CASSLASWNTEAFF. The CDR3 DNA follows: TGTGCCAGCAGCTTGGCCTCATGGAACACTGAAGCTTTCTTT.

The rearrangement links TRBV10-3 to TRBJ2-5; D call uncertain. Germline V gene data show CDR1 as ENHRY and CDR2 as SYGVKD. The CDR3 spans 15 residues. Between the trimmed V and J ends, which lost 3 bases and 2 bases, there was a span of 13 bases. The CDR3 protein is CAISDIGTAQETQYF. CDR3 DNA sequence: TGTGCCATCAGTGATATAGGAACAGCGCAAGAGACCCAGTACTTC.

This clone was observed a few times. The chain has TRBV5-4 and TRBJ2-2; TRBD2 is a possible D gene (5 bases). V dropped 4 bases and J dropped 1 base, with 11 bases sitting between them. CDR3 length: 15 residues. CDR1 and CDR2 (germline): SGHNT, YYREEE (reference sequence). CDR3 in DNA: TGTGCCAGCAGCCCCGGACTCCAGAACACCGGGGAGCTGTTTTTT. It codes for CASSPGLQNTGELFF. Supplemented by reference TRBV5-4 and TRBJ2-2, the full variable domain reads ETGVTQSPTHLIKTRGQQVTLRCSSQSGHNTVSWYQQALGQGPQFIFQYYREEENGRGNFPPRFSGLQFPNYSSELNVNALELDDSALYLCASSPGLQNTGELFFGEGSRLTVL.

This chain links TRBV2 with TRBJ2-4; D not certain. The germline V gene encodes CDR1 SNHLY and CDR2 FYNNEI. The length of the CDR3 is 13 residues. Deletions cut 4 bases from V and 7 bases from J, with 11 bases between. CDR3 bases: TGTGCCAGCAGTGGGTCAGGCCCCAACATTCAGTACTTC. It specifies CASSGSGPNIQYF.

This clone was observed a handful of times. The chain carries TRBV5-6 and TRBJ1-1; TRBD1 might be the D (6 bases). CDR1 SGHDT and CDR2 YYEEEE come from the germline V gene. The ends were cut back, 7 bases at V and 3 bases at J, with 19 bases in the middle. There are 15 residues in the CDR3. As DNA, the CDR3 is TGTGCCAGCTCCGAAGGGGGGCGCAGGTACACTGAAGCTTTCTTT. Its translation: CASSEGGRRYTEAFF.

This clone showed up just a few times. The chain recombines TRBV7-7 with TRBJ2-5; 8 nucleotides match TRBD1. This CDR3 spans 14 amino acids. Germline V gene lookup returns CDR1 SSHAT and CDR2 FNYEAQ (reference sequence). Trimming at V came to 3 bases and at J to 2 bases, leaving 2 bases not matched to a gene. CDR3 in DNA: TGTGCCAGCAGCTTGAACAGGGGGCAAGAGACCCAGTACTTC. Translated, it gives CASSLNRGQETQYF. Supplemented by reference TRBV7-7 and TRBJ2-5, the full variable domain reads GAGVSQSPRYKVTKRGQDVTLRCDPISSHATLYWYQQALGQGPEFLTYFNYEAQPDKSGLPSDRFSAERPEGSISTLTIQRTEQRDSAMYRCASSLNRGQETQYFGPGTRLLVL.

CDR3 region: CASSISVEETQYF. CDR3 DNA: TGTGCCAGTAGTATCTCGGTCGAGGAGACCCAGTACTTC. This rearrangement joins TRBV19 to TRBJ2-5, with no clear D. Germline V gene sequence: CDR1 LNHDA, CDR2 SQIVND (reference sequence). CDR3 length equals 13 residues. V was trimmed by 3 bases and J by 5 bases, leaving 10 bases between them.

This clone was picked up a small number of times. The V and J genes are TRBV19 and TRBJ2-7; D is tentatively TRBD1 or TRBD2 (5 bases each). CDR3 size: 16 residues. The germline V gene has CDR1 LNHDA and CDR2 SQIVND (reference sequence). V was clipped by 0 bases and J by 0 bases, with 12 bases between them. CDR3 nucleotide sequence: TGTGCCAGTAGTATAGATTTAGGGACGGGCTCCTACGAGCAGTACTTC. The encoded protein is CASSIDLGTGSYEQYF.

This clone was seen ten or more times. This rearrangement joins TRBV9 to TRBJ2-2, with TRBD1 matching 8 bases. CDR1 and CDR2 (germline): SGDLS, YYNGEE. CDR3 length: 16 amino acids. V lost 3 bases to trimming and J lost 6 bases; unmatched junction nucleotides: 10. The CDR3 nucleotides read TGTGCCAGCAGCGCCGGAAACAGGGGGTTCGCCGGGGAGCTGTTTTTT. Translation: CASSAGNRGFAGELFF.

The J gene is TRBJ2-3, the V gene TRBV11-2, with D uncertain. CDR3 size: 16 residues. Germline V lookup: CDR1 SGHAT, CDR2 FQNNGV. V was trimmed by 1 base and J by 1 base, leaving 12 bases between them. The CDR3 region is CASSLGQPAGTDTQYF. CDR3 nucleotide sequence: TGTGCCAGCAGCTTAGGGCAACCGGCCGGCACAGATACGCAGTATTTT.

This clone turned up a few times. The sample contains more than one DNA sequence encoding this CDR3. The chain uses TRBV20-1 and TRBJ1-1, with D hard to call. There are 11 residues in the CDR3. Deletions cut 5 bases from V and 4 bases from J, with 8 bases between. Germline V gene sequence: CDR1 DFQATT, CDR2 SNEGSKA (reference sequence). The CDR3 protein is CSALGATEAFF. The CDR3 DNA is TGCAGTGCTTTGGGTGCCACTGAAGCTTTCTTT.

This clone was detected only a few times. The CDR3 loop is CASRKVGGSNQPQHF. The CDR3 DNA sequence: TGTGCCAGTAGAAAGGTTGGGGGTAGCAATCAGCCCCAGCATTTT. The gene calls are TRBV7-8 and TRBJ1-5; D may be TRBD1 (5 bases). The CDR3 has 15 amino acids. V lost 9 bases, J lost 0 bases, and 15 bases lay in between. Germline V lookup: CDR1 SGHVS, CDR2 FQNEAQ. The complete variable domain, with remaining parts taken from reference TRBV7-8 and TRBJ1-5, reads GAGVSQSPRYKVAKRGQDVALRCDPISGHVSLFWYQQALGQGPEFLTYFQNEAQLDKSGLPSDRFFAERPEGSVSTLKIQRTQQEDSAVYLCASRKVGGSNQPQHFGDGTRLSIL.

The chain is built from TRBV28 and TRBJ1-1; 7 bases line up with TRBD1. CDR1 and CDR2 from the germline V gene are MDHEN and SYDVKM. After removal of 2 bases from V and 5 bases from J, the junction contained 5 bases not matched to a gene. The CDR3 loop spans 14 amino acids. As DNA, the CDR3 is TGTGCCAGCAGTTTAGAGGGGGCAAGGACTGAAGCTTTCTTT. Translation gives CASSLEGARTEAFF.

V usage is TRBV10-3 and J usage is TRBJ1-2; possible D gene TRBD1, 6 bases. The CDR3 sequence is 14 residues long. With 10 bases removed from V and 0 bases from J, the gap between germline ends came to 15 bases. Germline assignment: CDR1 ENHRY and CDR2 SYGVKD. The CDR3 protein is CATRGDIANYGYTF. CDR3 DNA: TGTGCCACCAGGGGAGACATCGCTAACTATGGCTACACCTTC.

This clone was picked up a small number of times. V usage is TRBV30 and J usage is TRBJ1-4; D is unclear. Deletions cut 1 base from V and 4 bases from J, with 7 bases between. The germline CDR1 and CDR2 sequences are GTSNPN and SVGIG (reference sequence). This CDR3 region has 13 residues. The CDR3 spells CAWSGNLNEKLFF. For the CDR3, the DNA is TGTGCCTGGAGTGGGAACCTTAATGAAAAACTGTTTTTT.

The gene calls are TRBV5-1 and TRBJ2-1; possibly TRBD1 for D (5 bases). Trimming shortened V by 3 bases and J by 7 bases, and 17 bases separated the two germline ends. The CDR3 sequence is 15 residues long. Germline CDR1 is SGHRS and CDR2 is YFSETQ. CDR3 coding DNA: TGCGCCAGCAGCTACCGACAGACCGACGTGAATGAGCAGTTCTTC. It is translated as CASSYRQTDVNEQFF. Looking up the rest from reference TRBV5-1 and TRBJ2-1 gives the full variable domain: KAGVTQTPRYLIKTRGQQVTLSCSPISGHRSVSWYQQTPGQGLQFLFEYFSETQRNKGNFPGRFSGRQFSNSRSEMNVSTLELGDSALYLCASSYRQTDVNEQFFGPGTRLTVL.

This clone was recorded many times. The chain is built from TRBV19 and TRBJ1-5; TRBD1 matches at 7 bases. From germline, CDR1 is LNHDA and CDR2 SQIVND (reference sequence). CDR3 length equals 12 residues. Unmatched junction bases numbered 8, after V lost 11 bases and J lost 7 bases. The CDR3 here is CASRDRGQPQHF. The CDR3 DNA follows: TGTGCCTCTCGGGACAGAGGGCAGCCCCAGCATTTT.

The chain employs TRBV30 and TRBJ2-5, with 10 bases lining up with TRBD2. The ends lost 2 bases at V and 4 bases at J; junction bases unmatched: 10. The CDR3 extends over 16 amino acids. Germline V gene data show CDR1 as GTSNPN and CDR2 as SVGIG (reference sequence). CDR3 loop: CAWSPPGLAGVETQYF. Written as DNA, the CDR3 is TGTGCCTGGAGTCCGCCTGGGCTAGCGGGGGTAGAGACCCAGTACTTC. Combining the CDR3 with reference TRBV30 and TRBJ2-5 gives the whole variable domain SQTIHQWPATLVQPVGSPLSLECTVEGTSNPNLYWYRQAAGRGLQLLFYSVGIGQISSEVPQNLSASRPQDRQFILSSKKLLLSDSGFYLCAWSPPGLAGVETQYFGPGTRLLVL.

Only a few counts were recorded for this clone. The CDR3 loop is CASSTRFGGGETQYF. For the CDR3, the DNA is TGTGCCAGCAGCACCAGGTTCGGCGGTGGAGAGACCCAGTACTTC. This chain links TRBV7-2 with TRBJ2-5, with D unclear. This CDR3 is built from 15 residues. Trimming stripped 5 bases from V and 4 bases from J, with 17 bases between. Germline V gene data show CDR1 as SGHTA and CDR2 as FQGNSA.

The J gene is TRBJ2-5, the V gene TRBV29-1; 8 bases are a match to TRBD1. In germline, CDR1 is SQVTM, CDR2 ANQGSEA. There are 13 residues in the CDR3. V gave up 7 bases and J gave up 5 bases; unmatched junction bases: 9. The CDR3 coding sequence is TGCAGCGCCAGACAGGGGAAAGGGGAGACCCAGTACTTC. Amino acid sequence: CSARQGKGETQYF.

This clone has more than one count but fewer than ten. The V gene is TRBV14, the J gene TRBJ2-7; possible D gene TRBD1, 5 bases. The CDR3 extends over 13 amino acids. With 4 bases removed from V and 6 bases from J, the gap between germline ends came to 13 bases. Germline V gene lookup returns CDR1 SGHDN and CDR2 FVKESK. In nucleotides, the CDR3 is TGTGCCAGCAGCCCAGCCAGGGTGGGCGAGCAGTACTTC. Translating gives CASSPARVGEQYF.